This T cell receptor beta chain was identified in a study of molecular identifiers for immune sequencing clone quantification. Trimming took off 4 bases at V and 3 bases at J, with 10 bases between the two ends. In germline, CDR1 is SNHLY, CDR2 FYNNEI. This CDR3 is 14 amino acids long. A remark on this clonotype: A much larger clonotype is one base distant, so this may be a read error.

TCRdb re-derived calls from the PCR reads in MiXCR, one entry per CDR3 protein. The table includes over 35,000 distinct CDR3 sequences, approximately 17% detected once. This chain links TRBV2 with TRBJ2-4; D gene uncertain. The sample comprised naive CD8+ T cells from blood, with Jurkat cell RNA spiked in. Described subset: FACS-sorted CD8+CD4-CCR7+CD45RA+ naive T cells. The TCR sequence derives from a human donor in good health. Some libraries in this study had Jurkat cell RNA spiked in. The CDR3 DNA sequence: TGTGCCAGCAGTGGGTCCAAGGGCAAAAACATTCAGTACTTC. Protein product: CASSGSKGKNIQYF. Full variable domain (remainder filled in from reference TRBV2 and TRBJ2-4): EPEVTQTPSHQVTQMGQEVILRCVPISNHLYFYWYRQILGQKVEFLVSFYNNEISEKSEIFDDQFSVERPDGSNFTLKIRSTKLEDSAMYFCASSGSKGKNIQYFGAGTRLSVL.